Listed here are 14 T cell receptor beta chains from one sample, sequenced in a study of regulatory T cells in long-lasting Graves disease (dated by TCRdb to the early 2020s). What the time point label conveys for this sample: persistent/refractory GD, antithyroid drugs over 5 years with positive TRAb. RNA was extracted from PBMCs in TRIzol for both TCR sequencing and RNA sequencing. The library came from multiplex PCR. Reads for this sample came from an Illumina HiSeq 4000. To build TCR beta libraries, CDR3 regions were amplified by Arm-PCR using iRepertoire HTBI primers. TCRdb's own reprocessing of the public reads used fastp at Q25 and MiXCR and kept productive beta chains. Every CDR3 protein is listed once, alongside the most common genes and DNA of its rows. This sample is represented by hundreds of thousands of distinct CDR3 sequences; around 20% of them were singletons. 20% to 25% of the sample belongs to the ten largest clones.

This specimen consisted of peripheral blood mononuclear cells (PBMCs), obtained when the disease was refractory, from a patient treated with antithyroid drugs. Every receptor here comes from a female donor with Graves disease.

This clonotype was recorded many times. This chain connects TRBV9 to TRBJ2-7; D ambiguous. V was shortened by 5 bases and J by 0 bases, with 12 bases between the two germline ends. The CDR3 loop spans 14 amino acids. Germline V gene sequence: CDR1 SGDLS, CDR2 YYNGEE. This CDR3 is CASSYGPFSYEQYF. The CDR3, as DNA: TGTGCCAGCAGTTACGGGCCTTTCTCCTACGAGCAGTACTTC.

This clonotype was picked up many times. The J gene is TRBJ2-7, the V gene TRBV28, with D possibly being TRBD2 (5 bases). The V end lost 2 bases, the J end lost 4 bases, and 12 bases lay between the germline ends. The CDR3 covers 14 residues. Germline CDR1 reads MDHEN; CDR2 reads SYDVKM. CDR3 sequence (DNA): TGTGCCAGCAGTTTAAGCACCGGACTGTACGAGCAGTACTTC. It codes for CASSLSTGLYEQYF.

This clonotype appeared a few times. The chain joins TRBV9 to TRBJ2-2, with D perhaps TRBD1 (6 bases). This CDR3 is built from 14 residues. CDR1 and CDR2 from the germline V gene are SGDLS and YYNGEE. V shed 5 bases and J shed 1 base, with 9 bases lying between them. CDR3 coding DNA: TGTGCCAGCAGTGACAGGTTGAACACCGGGGAGCTGTTTTTT. This sequence encodes CASSDRLNTGELFF.

This clonotype was seen repeatedly, ten times or more. The genes are TRBV2 and TRBJ1-1, with TRBD1 as a possible D gene (5 bases). Trimming took off 10 bases at V and 4 bases at J, with 22 bases between the two ends. The germline V gene has CDR1 SNHLY and CDR2 FYNNEI. CDR3 length equals 15 residues. The CDR3: CATTGGTAMGTEAFF. The DNA for the CDR3 is TGTGCCACCACCGGCGGGACCGCAATGGGCACTGAAGCTTTCTTT.

This clonotype was recorded a few times. The J gene is TRBJ2-2, the V gene TRBV28; 9 bases align to TRBD1. The germline gives CDR1 MDHEN, CDR2 SYDVKM. With V trimmed by 5 bases and J by 5 bases, 12 bases remained unmatched. This CDR3 has 17 amino acids. The chain's CDR3 is CASSSGDRVSSTGELFF. As DNA, the CDR3 is TGTGCCAGCAGTAGTGGGGACAGGGTGTCCTCTACCGGGGAGCTGTTTTTT.

This chain joins TRBV6-1 and TRBJ2-2; no reliable D call. Germline V gene lookup returns CDR1 MNHNS and CDR2 SASEGT. V lost 4 bases and J 1 base, leaving 13 bases between the germline ends. CDR3 length equals 16 residues. The CDR3 sequence: CASSGFLAVNTGELFF. CDR3 nucleotide sequence: TGTGCCAGCAGTGGGTTTTTGGCGGTGAACACCGGGGAGCTGTTTTTT.

This sequence joins TRBV12-3 or TRBV12-4 and TRBJ1-6; no reliable D call. The V end was cut by 6 bases, the J end by 7 bases, with 16 bases between. The CDR3 covers 15 residues. DNA of the CDR3: TGTGCCAGCAGCAAAACTGGACCGCGAAATTCACCCCTCCACTTT. This gives the protein CASSKTGPRNSPLHF.

This clonotype has at least ten counts. As DNA, the CDR3 is TGCAGTGCGAGCCTCGGGGGCATGTCGGGCTACACCTTC. This sequence encodes CSASLGGMSGYTF. The chain employs TRBV20-1 and TRBJ1-2; possibly TRBD1 for D (6 bases). Germline CDR1 DFQATT, CDR2 SNEGSKA (reference sequence). The CDR3 has 13 residues. V was pared by 6 bases and J by 8 bases, with 19 bases between.

Written as DNA, the CDR3 is TGTGCCAGCAGTCGGACAGGGATGTTCGAGACCCAGTACTTC. It yields the protein CASSRTGMFETQYF. The chain combines TRBV3-1 with TRBJ2-5; TRBD1 matches 8 bases. Trimming removed 6 bases from V and 5 bases from J; junction bases left unmatched: 8. Germline V gives CDR1 LGHDT, CDR2 YNNKEL (reference sequence). CDR3 length equals 14 residues.

This clonotype was picked up many times. This rearrangement joins TRBV28 to TRBJ1-2, with D possibly being TRBD1 (6 bases). The CDR3 spans 13 residues. The germline CDR1 and CDR2 sequences are MDHEN and SYDVKM. V dropped 8 bases and J dropped 4 bases, with 14 bases sitting between them. CDR3 amino acids: CASGGTPGYGYTF. In DNA, the CDR3 is TGTGCCAGCGGTGGGACACCCGGCTATGGCTACACCTTC.

The chain joins TRBV13 to TRBJ2-6; TRBD2 matches 12 bases. V shed 1 base and J 3 bases; nucleotides not matched to a gene: 7. Looked up from germline, CDR1 is PRHDT and CDR2 is FYEKMQ (reference sequence). The length of the CDR3 is 19 residues. This CDR3 reads CASSLATSGSLSGANVLTF. DNA for the CDR3: TGTGCCAGCAGCTTAGCGACTAGCGGGAGTCTAAGTGGGGCCAACGTCCTGACTTTC.

This chain connects TRBV6-2 or TRBV6-3 to TRBJ2-7; D assignment may be TRBD1 or TRBD2 (5 bases each). The CDR3 spans 14 residues. V was trimmed by 7 bases and J by 3 bases, leaving 16 bases between them. Per the germline V gene, CDR1 is MNHEY and CDR2 is SVGEGT. CDR3 coding DNA: TGTGCCAGCAACTCCCGGGACCAACTCTACGAGCAGTACTTC. Translating gives CASNSRDQLYEQYF.

This clonotype was picked up a small number of times. The chain carries TRBV7-9 and TRBJ2-1; D is unclear. Per germline, CDR1 SEHNR and CDR2 FQNEAQ (reference sequence). V was clipped by 5 bases and J by 0 bases, with 17 bases between them. The CDR3 is 17 amino acids. In DNA, the CDR3 is TGTGCCAGCAGCCTTCGCCCCACCGGGCCCTCCTACAATGAGCAGTTCTTC. Translated, it gives CASSLRPTGPSYNEQFF.

About this clonotype itself: This may be a read error: a much more frequent sequence differs by one nucleotide. This rearrangement joins TRBV11-2 to TRBJ2-7; 8 bases map to TRBD2. The CDR3 is 14 amino acids. Looked up from germline, CDR1 is SGHAT and CDR2 is FQNNGV. The CDR3 sequence: CASSLAGGSHERYF. The CDR3 DNA reads as TGTGCCAGCAGCTTAGCGGGAGGGTCCCACGAGCGGTACTTC.